This T cell receptor (beta chain) appears in the sequencing data of a study of blood T cells in healthy people across ages. General study findings and limits: Observed TCR beta diversity showed a strong correlation with the percentage of naive T cells as measured by flow cytometry. CMV status of donors was not determined, possibly confounding expanded clonotype changes. With age, beta diversity per million T cells declined roughly linearly, significantly by about 40.

Combining a sample-barcoded 5' primer with a J-beta primer mix, a second PCR ran for about 7 to 12 cycles. One entry per CDR3 protein results from TCRdb running MiXCR on the 5' RACE reads. The data hold 1.6 million or so distinct CDR3 sequences, with roughly 30% observed a single time. This clonotype appeared a few times. Its antigen is currently unknown. CDR1 is MDHEN, CDR2 SYDVKM, per germline. The CDR3 sequence is 15 residues long. V was clipped by 3 bases and J by 6 bases, with 15 bases between them. The receptor was derived from a woman aged 25 to 45 in good health. Sequencing input: blood. The rearrangement joins TRBV28 to TRBJ1-5; D unresolved. The CDR3 nucleotides are TGTGCCAGCAGTTTGTTTAGAGGGTCCCGTCAGCCCCAGCATTTT. Its translation is CASSLFRGSRQPQHF.